These 22 T cell receptor beta chains were all obtained from the same sample, sequenced in a study of OX40 agonist ivuxolimab in advanced cancers. Measured with immunoSEQ multiplex PCR; TCRdb has only the in-frame clones, and not every one. The sample has roughly 64,000 clones, approximately 80% seen once. The sample was CD4+ or CD8+ T cells sorted from blood, taken in a trial of the OX40 agonist ivuxolimab. These receptor sequences come from an adult with an advanced solid tumor such as melanoma, head and neck, liver or kidney cancer.

The genes are TRBV5-1 and TRBJ1-2; 8 nucleotides align to TRBD1. Germline CDR1 is SGHRS and CDR2 is YFSETQ. The CDR3 totals 13 residues. With 4 bases clipped from V and 6 bases from J, the junction kept 5 bases outside the gene matches. The CDR3 nucleotides read TGCGCCAGCAGCCTAAGGACAGGGAATGGCTACACCTTC. It translates to CASSLRTGNGYTF.

The CDR3 here is CASSIDTPNTEAFF. Here the CDR3 DNA reads TGTGCCAGTAGTATAGACACCCCTAACACTGAAGCTTTCTTT. The rearrangement joins TRBV19 to TRBJ1-1; no clear D gene. CDR1 and CDR2 (germline): LNHDA, SQIVND (reference sequence). This CDR3 has 14 amino acids. The germline V and J ends were trimmed by 0 bases and 2 bases, with 7 bases remaining between them.

V gene TRBV30 combines with J gene TRBJ1-5; D is unresolved. The V end lost 0 bases, the J end lost 3 bases, and 6 bases lay between the germline ends. Germline assignment: CDR1 GTSNPN and CDR2 SVGIG (reference sequence). This CDR3 comprises 13 residues. The CDR3 region is CAWSVRNNQPQHF. In nucleotides, the CDR3 is TGTGCCTGGAGTGTACGGAACAATCAGCCCCAGCATTTT. The variable domain in full, completed from reference TRBV30 and TRBJ1-5, reads SQTIHQWPATLVQPVGSPLSLECTVEGTSNPNLYWYRQAAGRGLQLLFYSVGIGQISSEVPQNLSASRPQDRQFILSSKKLLLSDSGFYLCAWSVRNNQPQHFGDGTRLSIL.

The table lists this clone with a few counts. The V gene is TRBV6-1, the J gene TRBJ2-7; tentative D call: TRBD2 (6 bases). This CDR3 is 15 amino acids long. The germline gives CDR1 MNHNS, CDR2 SASEGT. Trimming left V 4 bases short and J 1 base short, with 14 bases between. DNA of the CDR3: TGTGCCAGCAGTGTTGGGGGGTCTAATTCCTACGAGCAGTACTTC. Encoded protein: CASSVGGSNSYEQYF.

Only one count was recorded for this clone. This CDR3 is also generated by other DNA sequences in the sample. The chain combines TRBV5-6 with TRBJ2-5; 10 bases are a match to TRBD2. After removal of 0 bases from V and 5 bases from J, the junction contained 4 bases not matched to a gene. The germline V gene has CDR1 SGHDT and CDR2 YYEEEE. The CDR3 has 15 amino acids. The CDR3 DNA follows: TGTGCCAGCAGCTTGGTAGCGGGGGGCCGGGAGACCCAGTACTTC. It translates to CASSLVAGGRETQYF.

V and J are TRBV5-4 and TRBJ2-2; D possibly matches TRBD1 or TRBD2 (5 bases each). Germline V gives CDR1 SGHNT, CDR2 YYREEE (reference sequence). Trimming pared 5 bases from V and 7 bases from J, leaving 15 bases between. The CDR3 sequence is 14 residues long. The CDR3 reads CASRRDADSGELFF. CDR3 nucleotide sequence: TGTGCCAGCAGAAGGGACGCCGACAGCGGGGAGCTGTTTTTT.

V and J are TRBV6-5 and TRBJ2-7, with 9 bases that match TRBD2. Germline V gives CDR1 MNHEY, CDR2 SVGAGI. Trimming cost V 7 bases and J 2 bases; bases outside gene matches: 6. The CDR3 loop spans 14 amino acids. CDR3 sequence (DNA): TGTGCCAGCAACCCAGCTAGCGGGACCTACGAGCAGTACTTC. Residues: CASNPASGTYEQYF.

This rearrangement joins TRBV14 to TRBJ2-5; D ambiguous. The DNA end favors TRBJ2-7, so the J call may be wrong. Germline CDR1 SGHDN, CDR2 FVKESK. The CDR3 has 12 residues. Here the CDR3 DNA reads TGTGCCAGCAGCCCCCATAACTACGAGCAGTACTTC. Amino acid sequence: CASSPHNYEQYF.

The chain recombines TRBV7-9 with TRBJ2-7; D unclear. The germline V and J ends were trimmed by 2 bases and 3 bases, with 8 bases remaining between them. Germline CDR1 and CDR2: SEHNR and FQNEAQ (reference sequence). This CDR3 region has 13 residues. The CDR3 sequence: CASSLRQYYEQYF. CDR3 DNA sequence: TGTGCCAGCAGCTTACGACAATACTACGAGCAGTACTTC.

The chain couples TRBV2 to TRBJ1-1, with D perhaps matching TRBD1 (6 bases). V was shortened by 4 bases and J by 3 bases, with 9 bases between the two germline ends. CDR1 and CDR2 (germline): SNHLY, FYNNEI. This CDR3 spans 13 amino acids. The CDR3 DNA is TGTGCCAGCAGTGGACAGGTTGACACTGAAGCTTTCTTT. Its translation is CASSGQVDTEAFF.

The chain's CDR3 is CAISEDAGSGGNEQFF. Here the CDR3 DNA reads TGTGCCATCAGTGAGGATGCTGGTAGCGGAGGGAATGAGCAGTTCTTC. The rearrangement joins TRBV10-3 to TRBJ2-1; weak D call: TRBD2 (6 bases). Germline assignment: CDR1 ENHRY and CDR2 SYGVKD. The CDR3 spans 16 residues. V was shortened by 2 bases and J by 7 bases, with 18 bases between the two germline ends.

This sequence joins TRBV5-6 and TRBJ2-1; 7 bases map to TRBD1. V shed 1 base and J 2 bases; nucleotides not matched to a gene: 3. The germline V gene encodes CDR1 SGHDT and CDR2 YYEEEE. CDR3 size: 15 residues. In DNA, the CDR3 is TGTGCCAGCAGCTTGACAGGGGACCCCTACAATGAGCAGTTCTTC. Residues: CASSLTGDPYNEQFF. The complete variable domain, with remaining parts taken from reference TRBV5-6 and TRBJ2-1, reads DAGVTQSPTHLIKTRGQQVTLRCSPKSGHDTVSWYQQALGQGPQFIFQYYEEEERQRGNFPDRFSGHQFPNYSSELNVNALLLGDSALYLCASSLTGDPYNEQFFGPGTRLTVL.

The chain carries TRBV2 and TRBJ1-4; 8 nucleotides line up with TRBD1. V lost 4 bases and J lost 2; bases outside the gene matches: 3. CDR3 length: 15 residues. Germline CDR1 reads SNHLY; CDR2 reads FYNNEI. CDR3 nucleotides: TGTGCCAGCAGTGGGGACAGGAACACTAATGAAAAACTGTTTTTT. Translation: CASSGDRNTNEKLFF.

This chain uses TRBV18 with TRBJ2-3; 10 bases fit TRBD2. The CDR3 extends over 15 amino acids. The V and J ends lost 8 bases and 6 bases, in that order; junction bases with no gene match: 11. Germline V gene lookup returns CDR1 KGHSH and CDR2 LQKENI. CDR3 DNA sequence: TGTGCCAGCACGACGACTAGCGGGCACAGGGATACGCAGTATTTT. Protein product: CASTTTSGHRDTQYF.

The CDR3 sequence is CASSYIRTGGGYGYTF. The CDR3 region has the DNA TGTGCCAGCAGTTACATCCGGACAGGGGGAGGCTATGGCTACACCTTC. The V and J genes are TRBV6-5 and TRBJ1-2, with TRBD1 matching 10 bases. The ends lost 2 bases at V and 4 bases at J; junction bases unmatched: 7. Germline CDR1 MNHEY, CDR2 SVGAGI. CDR3 size: 16 residues.

This chain joins TRBV11-2 and TRBJ2-1, with D unresolved. Germline loops: CDR1 SGHAT, CDR2 FQNNGV. CDR3 size: 14 residues. V lost 0 bases and J 5 bases, leaving 8 bases between the germline ends. The DNA for the CDR3 is TGTGCCAGCAGCTTAGATGCCGGTCACAATGAGCAGTTCTTC. Translation gives CASSLDAGHNEQFF.

The chain is built from TRBV19 and TRBJ1-2, with D maybe TRBD1 (5 bases). Germline CDR1 and CDR2: LNHDA and SQIVND (reference sequence). CDR3 size: 13 residues. Trimming took off 8 bases at V and 1 base at J, with 11 bases between the two ends. The CDR3 protein is CASGDGVNYGYTF. CDR3 DNA sequence: TGTGCCAGTGGGGACGGCGTTAACTATGGCTACACCTTC.

The chain recombines TRBV19 with TRBJ1-4; D remains ambiguous. Germline loops: CDR1 LNHDA, CDR2 SQIVND (reference sequence). The CDR3 totals 13 residues. Trimming took 4 bases from V and 7 from J, leaving 10 bases between them. The CDR3 DNA sequence: TGTGCCAGTAGTAGCAATACCGGTGAAAAACTGTTTTTT. Translated, it gives CASSSNTGEKLFF.

This clone was seen a handful of times. The rearrangement uses TRBV6-5 and TRBJ1-1; the D gene is possibly TRBD1 (6 bases). The V end lost 6 bases, the J end lost 2 bases, and 10 bases lay between the germline ends. CDR3 length: 13 residues. Germline V gene sequence: CDR1 MNHEY, CDR2 SVGAGI. CDR3 bases: TGTGCCAGCAGGCAGGACAGCAACACTGAAGCTTTCTTT. Translation: CASRQDSNTEAFF.

CDR3 DNA: TGTGCCAGCAGTCTAAGCACAGATACGCAGTATTTT. It specifies CASSLSTDTQYF. The V and J genes are TRBV2 and TRBJ2-3; D gene uncertain. The CDR3 totals 12 residues. Per the germline V gene, CDR1 is SNHLY and CDR2 is FYNNEI. The V and J ends lost 5 bases and 0 bases respectively, with 3 bases between them.

The genes are TRBV27 and TRBJ1-2, with D possibly matching TRBD1 (5 bases). V dropped 2 bases and J dropped 4 bases, with 5 bases sitting between them. The CDR3 covers 12 residues. Germline V gene sequence: CDR1 MNHEY, CDR2 SMNVEV (reference sequence). CDR3 in DNA: TGTGCCAGCAGTTTACAGGGCTATGGCTACACCTTC. Translated, it gives CASSLQGYGYTF.

The gene calls are TRBV30 and TRBJ2-7, with 11 nucleotides matching TRBD2. Trimming took 3 bases from V and 2 from J; bases not matched to a gene: 6. The CDR3 contains 15 residues. CDR1 and CDR2 (germline): GTSNPN, SVGIG (reference sequence). The CDR3 loop is CAWSDGTSGTYEQYF. Here the CDR3 DNA reads TGTGCCTGGAGCGATGGGACTAGCGGTACCTACGAGCAGTACTTC.